This passage covers 5 T cell receptor beta chains from one sample sequenced in a study of blood T cell repertoires in COVID-19. The assay was immunoSEQ multiplex PCR, and TCRdb's table has in-frame clones only and misses some. The sample includes more than 150,000 clones, approximately 86% of them seen just once. Material: peripheral blood. These receptors all stem from a man aged 55-75 years with COVID-19, enrolled during active disease.

This clone was recorded once. Other nucleotide sequences in the sample specify the same CDR3. This sequence joins TRBV21-1 and TRBJ1-5; TRBD1, the table's D call, was not compared with the DNA. TRBV21-1 is termed a pseudogene. The CDR3 has 14 amino acids. DNA for the CDR3: TGTGCCAGCAGCAAAGGGACAGGGAATCAGCCCCAGCATTTT. It is translated as CASSKGTGNQPQHF.

As DNA, the CDR3 is TGTGCCAGCAGTTATGAGGGGGTAGGCTACACCTTC. Translated: CASSYEGVGYTF. The V and J genes are TRBV6-5 and TRBJ1-2; maybe TRBD1 (6 bases). Trimming stripped 3 bases from V and 8 bases from J, with 10 bases between. This CDR3 region has 12 residues. Germline V gene lookup returns CDR1 MNHEY and CDR2 SVGAGI.

This chain connects TRBV10-3 to TRBJ2-3, with TRBD1 matching over 9 bases. Germline lookup yields CDR1 ENHRY and CDR2 SYGVKD. This CDR3 contains 15 residues. With 6 bases clipped from V and 3 bases from J, the junction kept 7 bases outside the gene matches. CDR3 in amino acids: CAISNGQGLTDTQYF. The CDR3 coding sequence is TGTGCCATCAGCAATGGACAGGGGTTGACAGATACGCAGTATTTT.

In this sample, this clone turned up a few times. The chain uses TRBV6-2 or TRBV6-3 and TRBJ1-1; D may be TRBD1 (5 bases). Germline values: CDR1 MNHEY, CDR2 SVGEGT. The CDR3 spans 14 residues. V lost 6 bases and J 1 base, leaving 12 bases between the germline ends. CDR3 bases: TGTGCCAGCAGCCCCTACAGGCAGAACACTGAAGCTTTCTTT. It specifies CASSPYRQNTEAFF.

V is TRBV27 and J is TRBJ1-2; 10 bases map to TRBD1. Trimming cost V 4 bases and J 4 bases; bases outside gene matches: 9. The CDR3 totals 16 residues. Germline loops: CDR1 MNHEY, CDR2 SMNVEV (reference sequence). CDR3 sequence (DNA): TGTGCCAGCAGTTCTCCTTTGACAGGGGGCGGCTATGGCTACACCTTC. It is translated as CASSSPLTGGGYGYTF.